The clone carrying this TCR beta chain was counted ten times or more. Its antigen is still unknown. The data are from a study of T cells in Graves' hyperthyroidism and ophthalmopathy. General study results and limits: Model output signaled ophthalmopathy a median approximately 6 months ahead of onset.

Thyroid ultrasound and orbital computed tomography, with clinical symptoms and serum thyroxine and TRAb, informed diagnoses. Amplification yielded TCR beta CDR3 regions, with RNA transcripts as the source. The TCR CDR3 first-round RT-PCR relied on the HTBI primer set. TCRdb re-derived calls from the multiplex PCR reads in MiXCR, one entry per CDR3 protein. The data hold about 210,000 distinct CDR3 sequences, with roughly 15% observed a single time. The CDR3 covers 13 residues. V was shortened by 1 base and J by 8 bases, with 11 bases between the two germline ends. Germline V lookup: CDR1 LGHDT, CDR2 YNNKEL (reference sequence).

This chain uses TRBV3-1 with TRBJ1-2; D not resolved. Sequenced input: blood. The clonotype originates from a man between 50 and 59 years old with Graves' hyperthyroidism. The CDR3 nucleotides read TGTGCCAGCAGCCAAGGACCCTTCGGGGGCTACACCTTC. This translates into CASSQGPFGGYTF.